Presented here are 2 T cell receptor beta chains from one specimen sequenced in a study of CD8 T cells in ankylosing spondylitis. MiXCR was run by TCRdb on the 5' RACE reads, yielding one entry per CDR3 protein. The sample comprises 200,000 to 250,000 distinct CDR3 sequences, roughly 10% of which are singletons, and 6% to 8% rests with the top ten. The sequencing sample was made of blood, either unsorted or a sorted T cell fraction (not recorded which). Every receptor here comes from a male donor with ankylosing spondylitis or in good health (not recorded which).

This clonotype was seen at least ten times. The chain recombines TRBV20-1 with TRBJ2-3, with D perhaps matching TRBD2 (5 bases). CDR3 size: 17 residues. Between the trimmed V and J ends, which lost 1 base and 3 bases, there was a span of 20 bases. Germline CDR1 DFQATT, CDR2 SNEGSKA (reference sequence). The chain's CDR3 is CSARGRATGSKTDTQYF. CDR3 sequence (DNA): TGCAGTGCTAGAGGACGGGCCACGGGGAGCAAAACAGATACGCAGTATTTT.

To note about this clonotype: A much larger clone lies one base from this, so it may be a read error. The chain has TRBV20-1 and TRBJ2-7, with D unclear. Trimming removed 0 bases at V and 2 bases at J, with 20 bases between. The CDR3 is 17 residues long. From germline, CDR1 is DFQATT and CDR2 SNEGSKA (reference sequence). CDR3 in DNA: TGCAGTGCTAGAGATAAAAGTGGGTTATCCCTTCCCTACGAGCAGTACTTC. As protein: CSARDKSGLSLPYEQYF.